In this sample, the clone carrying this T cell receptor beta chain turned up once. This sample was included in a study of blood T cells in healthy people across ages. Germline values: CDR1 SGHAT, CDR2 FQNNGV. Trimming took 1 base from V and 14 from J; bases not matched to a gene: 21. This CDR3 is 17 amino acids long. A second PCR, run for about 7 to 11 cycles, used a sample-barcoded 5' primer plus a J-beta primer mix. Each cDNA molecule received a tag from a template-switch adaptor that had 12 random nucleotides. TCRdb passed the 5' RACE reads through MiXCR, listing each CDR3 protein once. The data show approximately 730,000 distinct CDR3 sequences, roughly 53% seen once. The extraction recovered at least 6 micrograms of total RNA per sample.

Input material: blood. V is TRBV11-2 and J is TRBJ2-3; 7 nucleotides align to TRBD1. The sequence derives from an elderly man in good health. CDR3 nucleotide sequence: TGTGCCAGCAGCTTAGCGACAGGGTCTGAGAGGCACAGATACGCGTATTTT. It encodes CASSLATGSERHRYAYF.